This T cell receptor (beta chain) emerged from a study of prognosis after radiotherapy for stage I lung cancer. Germline CDR1 is DFQATT and CDR2 is SNEGSKA (reference sequence). Trimming shortened V by 3 bases and J by 0 bases, and 12 bases separated the two germline ends. The CDR3 consists of 14 residues. This clonotype showed up many times. TCR beta CDR3 amplification from genomic DNA was performed by two-round multiplex PCR. Every TRBV and TRBJ gene had its own specific primer in first-round PCR. Each CDR3 protein gets one entry after TCRdb re-called the multiplex PCR reads with MiXCR. The sample lists roughly 38,000 distinct CDR3 sequences; about 24% were seen once.

The source is a donor aged 50 or older with non-small cell lung cancer. The chain is built from TRBV20-1 and TRBJ2-7; D could derive from TRBD1 or TRBD2 (5 bases each). The sequenced sample was PBMCs, obtained before or after stereotactic body radiation therapy (not recorded which). The CDR3 DNA sequence: TGCAGTGCTAGGGGGGTGGGAAGCTCCTACGAGCAGTACTTC. Protein: CSARGVGSSYEQYF.